Below, 12 T cell receptor beta chains from the same sample are listed, as sequenced in a study of blood T cell repertoires in COVID-19. Profiled with immunoSEQ multiplex PCR; TCRdb holds only in-frame clones, not every one. The sample contains about 32,000 clones, just over 90% of which appear only once. The sequenced material came from peripheral blood. The receptors derive from a male donor with active COVID-19.

The V gene is TRBV5-1, the J gene TRBJ2-5; the match to TRBD1 covers 7 bases. CDR3 length equals 15 residues. Germline CDR1 SGHRS, CDR2 YFSETQ. V was pared by 0 bases and J by 3 bases, with 5 bases of the junction left unmatched. The CDR3: CASSLGRGGEETQYF. The CDR3 DNA reads as TGCGCCAGCAGCTTGGGAAGAGGGGGCGAAGAGACCCAGTACTTC.

The rearrangement links TRBV29-1 to TRBJ1-5; D possibly corresponds to TRBD1 (5 bases). This CDR3 contains 16 residues. Germline V CDR1 and CDR2: SQVTM, ANQGSEA. V shed 7 bases and J shed 0 bases, with 19 bases lying between them. The CDR3 bases are TGCAGCGCAGTAGAGGACAACAGATATAGCAATCAGCCCCAGCATTTT. Residues: CSAVEDNRYSNQPQHF.

The chain carries TRBV10-3 and TRBJ1-1; TRBD1 matches at 7 bases. The CDR3 contains 16 residues. The V and J ends lost 3 bases and 2 bases, in that order; junction bases with no gene match: 9. The V gene's germline CDR1 is ENHRY and CDR2 SYGVKD. Written as DNA, the CDR3 is TGTGCCATCAGTGACCAAGGACAGGTGACTAACACTGAAGCTTTCTTT. This encodes CAISDQGQVTNTEAFF.

The V and J genes are TRBV18 and TRBJ1-5, with 10 nucleotides matching TRBD1. Germline CDR1 is KGHSH and CDR2 is LQKENI. The junction had 7 bases not matched to a gene; V was cut back by 5 bases and J by 0 bases. There are 17 residues in the CDR3. CDR3 in amino acids: CASSAGQGGHSNQPQHF. The CDR3 region has the DNA TGTGCCAGCTCAGCCGGACAGGGGGGCCATAGCAATCAGCCCCAGCATTTT.

The genes are TRBV2 and TRBJ1-2; 8 nucleotides agree with TRBD1. The V segment lost 5 bases and the J segment 1 base; nucleotides outside the gene matches: 6. Germline V gene sequence: CDR1 SNHLY, CDR2 FYNNEI. CDR3 size: 15 residues. Here the CDR3 reads CASSLTGGVNYGYTF. CDR3 nucleotides: TGTGCCAGCAGTTTAACAGGGGGAGTTAACTATGGCTACACCTTC.

V is TRBV3-1 (or the pseudogene TRBV3-2) and J is TRBJ1-1; 8 nucleotides align to TRBD1. Unmatched junction bases numbered 7, after V lost 6 bases and J lost 1 base. CDR3 length equals 15 residues. Germline CDR1 LGHDT, CDR2 YNNKEL (reference sequence). The CDR3 region is CASRPRTGTNTEAFF. DNA of the CDR3: TGTGCCAGCAGACCACGGACAGGGACGAACACTGAAGCTTTCTTT.

The chain is built from TRBV18 and TRBJ1-2; D uncertain. The V gene lost 1 base and the J gene lost 4 bases, with 7 bases spanning the gap. This CDR3 contains 13 residues. Germline V gene data show CDR1 as KGHSH and CDR2 as LQKENI. The DNA for the CDR3 is TGTGCCAGCTCACCACGCGGTGGCTATGGCTACACCTTC. It is translated as CASSPRGGYGYTF.

V is TRBV5-6 and J is TRBJ2-7, with a possible D match to TRBD1 (6 bases). CDR3 length equals 15 residues. Germline CDR1 SGHDT, CDR2 YYEEEE. V was shortened by 3 bases and J by 4 bases, with 17 bases between the two germline ends. The CDR3: CASSSRGPSGYEQYF. The CDR3 DNA follows: TGTGCCAGCAGCTCCAGGGGACCGTCCGGATACGAGCAGTACTTC. Using reference TRBV5-6 and TRBJ2-7 for the parts outside the CDR3, the full variable domain is DAGVTQSPTHLIKTRGQQVTLRCSPKSGHDTVSWYQQALGQGPQFIFQYYEEEERQRGNFPDRFSGHQFPNYSSELNVNALLLGDSALYLCASSSRGPSGYEQYFGPGTRLTVT.

V gene TRBV6-5 combines with J gene TRBJ1-2; 10 bases fit TRBD1. After removal of 6 bases from V and 4 bases from J, the junction contained 2 bases not matched to a gene. The CDR3 sequence is 13 residues long. Germline CDR1 MNHEY, CDR2 SVGAGI. In nucleotides, the CDR3 is TGTGCCAGCAGGGACAGGGGGACCTATGGCTACACCTTC. Translating it yields CASRDRGTYGYTF.

This rearrangement joins TRBV7-9 to TRBJ1-3; TRBD1 might be the D (6 bases). This CDR3 is built from 15 residues. Trimming stripped 4 bases from V and 3 bases from J, with 13 bases between. CDR1 and CDR2 (germline): SEHNR, FQNEAQ (reference sequence). The CDR3 nucleotides read TGTGCCAGCAGCTGGTTACAGGGTGGTGGAAACACCATATATTTT. Its protein product is CASSWLQGGGNTIYF.

The V gene is TRBV4-3, the J gene TRBJ2-1; the match to TRBD2 covers 11 bases. This CDR3 spans 17 amino acids. Trimming removed 1 base from V and 4 bases from J; junction bases left unmatched: 6. Germline loops: CDR1 LGHNA, CDR2 YSLEER. CDR3 loop: CASSQAVVAGGYNEQFF. As DNA, the CDR3 is TGCGCCAGCAGCCAAGCCGTAGTAGCGGGGGGGTACAATGAGCAGTTCTTC.

The V gene is TRBV5-1, the J gene TRBJ2-3; 10 nucleotides align to TRBD2. This CDR3 spans 16 amino acids. Germline V gene lookup returns CDR1 SGHRS and CDR2 YFSETQ. The V segment lost 4 bases and the J segment 2 bases; nucleotides outside the gene matches: 7. CDR3 nucleotides: TGCGCCAGCAGCGATGCTAGCGGGGGATTCACAGATACGCAGTATTTT. It is translated as CASSDASGGFTDTQYF.